These 5 T cell receptor beta chains were all obtained from the same sample, sequenced in a study of T cells in Graves' hyperthyroidism and ophthalmopathy. It was RNA transcripts that yielded the amplified TCR beta CDR3 regions. The HTBI set primed first-round TCR CDR3 RT-PCR. TCRdb independently ran MiXCR on the multiplex PCR reads; one entry per CDR3 protein. The sample lists 600,000 to 900,000 distinct CDR3 sequences; 16% were seen once. The sample comprised blood. The receptors here all came from a young man with Graves' hyperthyroidism.

This clonotype has only a few counts. The V and J genes are TRBV9 and TRBJ2-1, with TRBD2 identical over 8 bases. In germline, CDR1 is SGDLS, CDR2 YYNGEE. The CDR3 is 17 residues long. Trimming cost V 1 base and J 4 bases; bases outside gene matches: 10. The CDR3 protein is CASSVSGGIFGYNEQFF. DNA for the CDR3: TGTGCCAGCAGCGTATCGGGAGGGATCTTTGGGTACAATGAGCAGTTCTTC.

This clonotype has a count of ten or more. V usage is TRBV20-1 and J usage is TRBJ2-2; D uncertain. The length of the CDR3 is 15 residues. Germline values: CDR1 DFQATT, CDR2 SNEGSKA (reference sequence). V dropped 0 bases and J dropped 5 bases, with 13 bases sitting between them. CDR3 residues: CSARDQGSGTGELFF. The CDR3 region has the DNA TGCAGTGCTAGAGATCAAGGGTCCGGTACCGGGGAGCTGTTTTTT.

The V gene is TRBV7-8, the J gene TRBJ1-6, with 7 positions matching TRBD1. The germline CDR1 and CDR2 sequences are SGHVS and FQNEAQ. The CDR3 loop spans 17 amino acids. V was pared by 1 base and J by 3 bases, with 6 bases of the junction left unmatched. CDR3 DNA sequence: TGTGCCAGCAGCTTAGAGGCCAGGGGGTTCTATAATTCACCCCTCCACTTT. Amino acid sequence: CASSLEARGFYNSPLHF.

A single count supports this clonotype. This chain links TRBV28 with TRBJ1-2; unclear D gene. V gave up 6 bases and J gave up 0 bases, with 8 bases separating them. This CDR3 is built from 13 residues. Germline V CDR1 and CDR2: MDHEN, SYDVKM. The CDR3 DNA follows: TGTGCCAGCAGACTTCATTCTAACTATGGCTACACCTTC. It codes for CASRLHSNYGYTF.

This rearrangement joins TRBV9 to TRBJ1-2; TRBD1 is a possible D gene (6 bases). Between the trimmed V and J ends, which lost 3 bases and 11 bases, there was a span of 17 bases. Germline V gene data show CDR1 as SGDLS and CDR2 as YYNGEE. This CDR3 has 13 amino acids. In DNA form, the CDR3 reads TGTGCCAGCAGCGGTCACGGACGGCAGGGGTACACCTTC. Translating gives CASSGHGRQGYTF. The full variable domain, its missing parts supplied by reference TRBV9 and TRBJ1-2, is DSGVTQTPKHLITATGQRVTLRCSPRSGDLSVYWYQQSLDQGLQFLIQYYNGEERAKGNILERFSAQQFPDLHSELNLSSLELGDSALYFCASSGHGRQGYTFGSGTRLTVV.